The 6 T cell receptor beta chains given below trace back to one sample, sequenced in a study of T-cell memory formation after mild COVID-19. TCRdb reprocessed the 5' RACE reads with MiXCR, giving one entry per CDR3 protein. The sample yields 300,000 to 400,000 distinct CDR3 sequences, under 15% seen once. The sequencing input was PBMCs or a T cell subset sorted from them (not recorded which). Receptor source: a man aged 18 to 35 who had mild COVID-19 (a few samples of this study predate the infection). Cell type and time point are not known.

This clonotype was observed a handful of times. The genes are TRBV14 and TRBJ2-7, with D possibly matching TRBD1 (6 bases). V dropped 6 bases and J dropped 1 base, with 16 bases sitting between them. The CDR3 is made up of 15 amino acids. CDR1 is SGHDN and CDR2 is FVKESK in the germline V gene. CDR3 bases: TGTGCCAGCAGACTGACAGGTGAGGGATCCTACGAGCAGTACTTC. This sequence encodes CASRLTGEGSYEQYF.

The chain combines TRBV7-9 with TRBJ1-1, with D tentatively TRBD1 (6 bases). The V end was cut by 3 bases, the J end by 12 bases, with 14 bases between. The CDR3 has 12 residues. Germline V lookup: CDR1 SEHNR, CDR2 FQNEAQ (reference sequence). The CDR3 bases are TGTGCCAGCAGCTTGGGGGGCCGCGTATCTTTCTTT. Protein product: CASSLGGRVSFF.

J is TRBJ1-1 and V is TRBV20-1, with TRBD1 identical over 8 bases. The CDR3 is 13 residues long. The germline V gene has CDR1 DFQATT and CDR2 SNEGSKA (reference sequence). The V segment lost 5 bases and the J segment 1 base; nucleotides outside the gene matches: 3. The CDR3 loop reads CSAPGTGNTEAFF. The CDR3 coding sequence is TGCAGTGCTCCCGGGACAGGGAACACTGAAGCTTTCTTT.

There are many counts of this clonotype. The rearrangement links TRBV10-3 to TRBJ1-2; a possible D gene is TRBD1 (5 bases). Trimming took off 7 bases at V and 4 bases at J, with 7 bases between the two ends. From germline, CDR1 is ENHRY and CDR2 SYGVKD. The CDR3 covers 11 residues. The CDR3, as DNA: TGTGCCATCAAGGGGAGCTATGGCTACACCTTC. Translating gives CAIKGSYGYTF.

This clonotype has just a few counts. The CDR3 here is CASSLGGRGAYEQYV. CDR3 nucleotide sequence: TGTGCCAGCAGTTTGGGCGGCAGGGGGGCCTACGAGCAGTACGTC. The rearrangement links TRBV28 to TRBJ2-7, with D maybe TRBD1 (7 bases). V was cut by 3 bases and J by 2 bases, with 14 bases left in between. Per germline, CDR1 MDHEN and CDR2 SYDVKM. CDR3 length equals 15 residues.

V and J are TRBV7-3 and TRBJ1-1; 8 nucleotides line up with TRBD1. Germline assignment: CDR1 SGHTA and CDR2 FQGTGA. The CDR3 has 16 amino acids. V lost 4 bases and J lost 5; bases outside the gene matches: 12. For the CDR3, the DNA is TGTGCCAGCAGCTCCTCTGGGACAGGCGGATATACTGAAGCTTTCTTT. Its protein is CASSSSGTGGYTEAFF.